The clone carrying this T cell receptor (beta chain) turned up a few times. The target antigen is unknown. The authors made TCR cDNA by 5'RACE template switching, adding a universal primer site and UMIs. MiXCR was run by TCRdb on the 5' RACE reads, yielding one entry per CDR3 protein. Seen here are about 550,000 distinct CDR3 sequences, about a fifth observed once, and the top ten hold roughly an eighth. The sample is drawn from a study of T cells after yellow fever vaccination. Study conclusions and caveats: A secondary response was less intense yet reached its peak sooner, at day 5 versus 15. The booster saw the reappearance of most primary-vaccination clones (around 96% CD4, 88% CD8). Relatively few clonotypes were ones that appeared in both CD4 and CD8 compartments.

The CDR3 sequence is 14 residues long. The V gene's germline CDR1 is SEHNR and CDR2 FQNEAQ (reference sequence). V was clipped by 3 bases and J by 3 bases, with 11 bases between them. The V gene is TRBV7-9, the J gene TRBJ1-1; D may be TRBD1 (6 bases). This sequence originates from a man younger than 45 who received the YFV17D yellow fever vaccine. The sample was PBMCs, taken 15 days after the yellow fever booster vaccination. Here the CDR3 DNA reads TGTGCCAGCAGCTTTGGGGCAGGGGACACTGAAGCTTTCTTT. Translated, it gives CASSFGAGDTEAFF.